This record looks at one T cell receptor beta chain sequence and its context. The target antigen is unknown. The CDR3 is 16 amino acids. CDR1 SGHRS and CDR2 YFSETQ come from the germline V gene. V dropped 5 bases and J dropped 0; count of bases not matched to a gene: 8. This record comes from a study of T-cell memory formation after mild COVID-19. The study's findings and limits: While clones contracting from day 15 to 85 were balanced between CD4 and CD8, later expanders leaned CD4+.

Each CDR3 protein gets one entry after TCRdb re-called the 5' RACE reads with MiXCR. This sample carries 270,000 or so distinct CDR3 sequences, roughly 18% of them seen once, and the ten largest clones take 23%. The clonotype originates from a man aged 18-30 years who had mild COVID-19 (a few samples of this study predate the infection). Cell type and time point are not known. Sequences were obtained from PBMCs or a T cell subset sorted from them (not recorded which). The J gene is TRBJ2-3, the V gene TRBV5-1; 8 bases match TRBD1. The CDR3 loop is CASSLPDRESTDTQYF. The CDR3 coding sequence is TGCGCCAGCAGTTTGCCGGACAGGGAAAGCACAGATACGCAGTATTTT. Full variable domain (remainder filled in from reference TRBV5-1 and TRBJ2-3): KAGVTQTPRYLIKTRGQQVTLSCSPISGHRSVSWYQQTPGQGLQFLFEYFSETQRNKGNFPGRFSGRQFSNSRSEMNVSTLELGDSALYLCASSLPDRESTDTQYFGPGTRLTVL.